This T cell receptor beta chain was observed in a study of cytomegalovirus exposure and HLA in healthy donors. The length of the CDR3 is 15 residues. Germline CDR1 SGHTA, CDR2 FQGTGA. Trimming pared 5 bases from V and 5 bases from J, leaving 19 bases between. Notes on this clone: What it binds is not known.

Study-level results: In a later analysis, parvovirus B19, influenza, CMV and Epstein-Barr virus appeared linked to several top co-occurrence clusters. Most subjects' HLA-A and HLA-B alleles were reportedly predicted from TCR beta sequences.

With 60 Vbeta and 13 Jbeta primers, the PCR was carried out. TCRdb keeps only in-frame clones here, not all; method: immunoSEQ multiplex PCR. The sample gives more than 45,000 clones, around 70% of which show up once; approximately 19% is in the top ten. The sequencing sample was made of PBMCs. The sequence was collected from a woman aged 60-75 years in good health and CMV-seropositive. The chain uses TRBV7-3 and TRBJ2-7, with D possibly TRBD1 on 5 matching bases. DNA for the CDR3: TGTGCCAGCAGCCCCTCGCCCCAGGGTCGGAACGAGCAGTACTTC. It yields the protein CASSPSPQGRNEQYF.